A single sample is the source of the 7 T cell receptor beta chains below, sequenced in a study of vaccination effects on CD4 cells after COVID-19. These receptors have no known antigen. Antigen-specific CD4+ T cells expanded by the ViraFEST assay with viral peptide pools were then sequenced. The culture ran for around ten days before CD4+ T cells were isolated. Nucleocapsid antibodies were negative in the vaccine recipients, who had never had SARS-CoV-2 infection. The method was immunoSEQ multiplex PCR; TCRdb's version includes in-frame clones alone and lacks a portion of them. The sample carries roughly 45,000 clones, just over 75% recorded once. Specimen: CD4+ T cells from PBMCs cultured with SARS-CoV-2 spike peptides, collected before COVID-19 vaccination. Receptors were obtained from a human donor who received a COVID-19 vaccine.

The V call is TRBV11-1, the J call TRBJ2-1, with a weak D call TRBD1 (5 bases). The germline CDR1 and CDR2 sequences are SGHAT and FQDESV (reference sequence). The CDR3 extends over 14 amino acids. Between the trimmed V and J ends, which lost 3 bases and 12 bases, there was a span of 18 bases. The CDR3 DNA reads as TGTGCCAGCAGCTTGTCCCAGGGTAGTACGGGGCAGTTCTTC. Translated: CASSLSQGSTGQFF.

This rearrangement joins TRBV27 to TRBJ2-1; maybe TRBD2 (6 bases). The CDR3 is 12 residues long. Germline V gene lookup returns CDR1 MNHEY and CDR2 SMNVEV (reference sequence). V was shortened by 5 bases and J by 9 bases, with 11 bases between the two germline ends. CDR3 coding DNA: TGTGCCAGCAGTCCGGGGGACCGTGAGCAGTTCTTC. It encodes CASSPGDREQFF.

The sample holds one count of this clone. This chain uses TRBV10-2 with TRBJ2-5; 11 positions match TRBD2. CDR3 length equals 20 residues. CDR1 and CDR2 from the germline V gene are WSHSY and SAAADI. V was pared by 3 bases and J by 4 bases, with 19 bases of the junction left unmatched. CDR3: CASSDSRGVAGGPESETQYF. CDR3 in DNA: TGCGCCAGCAGTGACTCCCGGGGGGTAGCGGGGGGGCCGGAGTCAGAGACCCAGTACTTC.

The chain combines TRBV11-1 with TRBJ2-6; D unresolved. The CDR3 is made up of 14 amino acids. CDR1 and CDR2 (germline): SGHAT, FQDESV (reference sequence). V dropped 7 bases and J dropped 1 base, with 8 bases sitting between them. CDR3 DNA sequence: TGTGCCAGCATTTCGCAATCTGGGGCCAACGTCCTGACTTTC. It yields the protein CASISQSGANVLTF. The full variable domain, completed using reference TRBV11-1 and TRBJ2-6, is EAEVAQSPRYKITEKSQAVAFWCDPISGHATLYWYRQILGQGPELLVQFQDESVVDDSQLPKDRFSAERLKGVDSTLKIQPAELGDSAMYLCASISQSGANVLTFGAGSRLTVL.

The CDR3 DNA reads TGTGCCAGCAGCCAAGATCGAGGGACAGCATCTAATGAAAAACTGTTTTTT. Its translation: CASSQDRGTASNEKLFF. The chain couples TRBV3-1 (or the pseudogene TRBV3-2) to TRBJ1-4, with TRBD1 matching 7 bases. The CDR3 sequence is 17 residues long. V dropped 0 bases and J dropped 3; count of bases not matched to a gene: 7. Per germline, CDR1 LGHDT and CDR2 YNNKEL (reference sequence).

The chain couples TRBV5-5 to TRBJ2-6; 7 nucleotides agree with TRBD1. The germline CDR1 and CDR2 sequences are SGHKS and YYEKEE (reference sequence). J gave up 0 bases and V 0 bases, and 6 bases lay outside the gene matches. The CDR3 sequence is 18 residues long. The chain's CDR3 is CASSLVGTASSGANVLTF. The CDR3 nucleotides are TGTGCCAGCAGCTTGGTCGGGACAGCCTCCTCTGGGGCCAACGTCCTGACTTTC.

V usage is TRBV6-5 and J usage is TRBJ1-5, with D hard to call. Germline V gene data show CDR1 as MNHEY and CDR2 as SVGAGI. Deletions cut 6 bases from V and 2 bases from J, with 14 bases between. The CDR3 contains 15 residues. CDR3 region: CASRRTSKGNQPQHF. The DNA for the CDR3 is TGTGCCAGCAGGAGGACCTCGAAGGGCAATCAGCCCCAGCATTTT.